These 5 T cell receptor beta chains originate from one sample sequenced in a study of brain metastases from non-small cell lung cancer. The assay was immunoSEQ multiplex PCR, and TCRdb's table has in-frame clones only and misses some. The sample has about 15,000 clones, around 86% seen once; the top ten hold roughly 7.1%. The sequenced material came from primary lung tumor tissue. The receptors were gathered from a donor over 35 with non-small cell lung cancer.

The chain couples TRBV7-9 to TRBJ1-1; D is possibly TRBD1 (6 bases). V lost 5 bases to trimming and J lost 8 bases, with 12 bases between them. This CDR3 region has 12 residues. Germline assignment: CDR1 SEHNR and CDR2 FQNEAQ (reference sequence). CDR3 in amino acids: CASSQSDREAFF. DNA of the CDR3: TGTGCCAGCAGCCAATCAGACAGGGAAGCTTTCTTT. Full variable domain (rest looked up from reference TRBV7-9 and TRBJ1-1): DTGVSQNPRHKITKRGQNVTFRCDPISEHNRLYWYRQTLGQGPEFLTYFQNEAQLEKSRLLSDRFSAERPKGSFSTLEIQRTEQGDSAMYLCASSQSDREAFFGQGTRLTVV.

The chain links TRBV3-1 (or the pseudogene TRBV3-2) to TRBJ1-1; 8 nucleotides align to TRBD1. J gave up 8 bases and V 4 bases, and 9 bases lay outside the gene matches. The CDR3 is made up of 14 amino acids. CDR1 is LGHDT, CDR2 YNNKEL, per germline (reference sequence). DNA for the CDR3: TGTGCCAGCAGCCTTCAGGGGGCTGGCTTGGAAGCTTTCTTT. Its translation is CASSLQGAGLEAFF.

The rearrangement uses TRBV5-1 and TRBJ2-2; D gene uncertain. V lost 4 bases, J lost 2 bases, and 6 bases lay in between. Germline V gives CDR1 SGHRS, CDR2 YFSETQ. The CDR3 consists of 13 residues. The CDR3 DNA is TGCGCCAGCAGCGCGGCCAACACCGGGGAGCTGTTTTTT. Translated: CASSAANTGELFF.

CDR3 coding DNA: TGCGCCAGCAGCCAGACTAGCGGGGGGGCCGTAGATACGCAGTATTTT. It codes for CASSQTSGGAVDTQYF. J is TRBJ2-3 and V is TRBV4-1; 14 positions match TRBD2. The CDR3 spans 16 residues. The germline gives CDR1 MGHRA, CDR2 YSYEKL. After removal of 3 bases from V and 5 bases from J, the junction contained 4 bases not matched to a gene.

The chain employs TRBV5-1 and TRBJ1-2, with D tentatively TRBD1 (5 bases). CDR3 size: 14 residues. Trimming left V 4 bases short and J 8 bases short, with 18 bases between. The V gene's germline CDR1 is SGHRS and CDR2 YFSETQ. CDR3 sequence: CASSPDRGITGYTF. The CDR3 DNA is TGCGCCAGCAGCCCCGATAGGGGTATTACGGGCTACACCTTC.